The sequence of this TCR beta chain was determined in a study of beta chain features in type 1 diabetes. About the study: Age, gender, cell numbers and subset yield matched between patients and controls. Points from the study as a whole: Significant though moderate, a shortening of TCRB CDR3s appeared in all four CD4+ subsets of Type 1 diabetes patients. Cells with high TCR expression could be over-represented by cDNA sequencing. A possible short-template PCR bias applies equally to patients and controls.

Sorting of CD4+ naive, central memory, regulatory and stem cell-like memory cells was performed via CD45RO/CCR7/CD25/CD127/CD95/CD27. As concerns this clone: Its antigen is unknown.

Reverse transcription of all isolated RNA meant that expressed TCRB transcripts were sequenced. Here immunoSEQ multiplex PCR was the method, and the copy in TCRdb shows in-frame clones only, minus some. The sample has about 340,000 clones; over 7% are singletons. The CDR3 is made up of 11 amino acids. V shed 5 bases and J shed 8 bases, with 8 bases lying between them. Per germline, CDR1 SEHNR and CDR2 FQNEAQ (reference sequence). Input material: central memory CD4+ T cells from blood. V is TRBV7-9 and J is TRBJ2-3, with D perhaps given as TRBD1 or TRBD2 (5 bases each). The TCR was taken from a man aged 25-40 years with type 1 diabetes. The CDR3 region is CASSGAGTQYF. CDR3 bases: TGTGCCAGCAGCGGGGCGGGTACGCAGTATTTT.